Listed here are 30 T cell receptor beta chains from one sample, sequenced in a study of CD8 T cells in Susac syndrome (dated by TCRdb to 2018 to 2020). Library preparation employed the immunoSEQ multiplex PCR assay. RNA was extracted using the RNeasy kit, and about 0.5 to 1 ug of the RNA was reverse transcribed with random hexamers. The public reads were run again by TCRdb, first through fastp at Q25 and then through MiXCR, and only productive beta chains were kept. Here each entry gathers all rows of one CDR3 protein and keeps the most common genes and DNA. This sample lists around 71,000 distinct CDR3 sequences; roughly 93% were detected once. In total, the top ten clones hold roughly 0.16% of the sample. The sample comprised CD4+ T cells from PBMCs. Receptors originate from a human donor with Susac syndrome.

J is TRBJ2-7 and V is TRBV5-1; D may be TRBD2 (7 bases). Trimming removed 0 bases at V and 3 bases at J, with 13 bases between. Germline CDR1 is SGHRS and CDR2 is YFSETQ. The CDR3 is 15 amino acids. CDR3 amino acids: CASSLEGGGHYEQYF. For the CDR3, the DNA is TGCGCCAGCAGCTTGGAGGGAGGGGGGCACTACGAGCAGTACTTC.

This chain joins TRBV7-2 and TRBJ1-6; 8 bases match TRBD1. CDR3 length: 15 residues. Germline V gene data show CDR1 as SGHTA and CDR2 as FQGNSA. J lost 10 bases, V lost 6 bases, and 11 bases had no gene match. Written as DNA, the CDR3 is TGTGCCAGCAGGGAACAGGGGGTGTTGTGGTCACCCCTCCACTTT. Translated: CASREQGVLWSPLHF.

The CDR3 is CASSFVTGTGFSEAFF. Here the CDR3 DNA reads TGTGCCAGCAGTTTTGTAACCGGGACAGGGTTCTCTGAAGCTTTCTTT. V gene TRBV7-2 combines with J gene TRBJ1-1, with 9 bases that match TRBD1. Germline trimming cut 6 bases from V and 6 bases from J; bases unmatched to any gene: 14. The germline V gene encodes CDR1 SGHTA and CDR2 FQGNSA. CDR3 length: 16 amino acids.

CDR3 DNA: TGTGCCAGCTCACCAACGACCGGGAGAACACGCAGTGAAGCTTTCTTT. This encodes CASSPTTGRTRSEAFF. The chain joins TRBV18 to TRBJ1-1, with D unresolved. Deletions cut 2 bases from V and 7 bases from J, with 20 bases between. CDR3 length equals 16 residues. Germline assignment: CDR1 KGHSH and CDR2 LQKENI. Combining the CDR3 with reference TRBV18 and TRBJ1-1 gives the whole variable domain NAGVMQNPRHLVRRRGQEARLRCSPMKGHSHVYWYRQLPEEGLKFMVYLQKENIIDESGMPKERFSAEFPKEGPSILRIQQVVRGDSAAYFCASSPTTGRTRSEAFFGQGTRLTVV.

This rearrangement joins TRBV6-1 to TRBJ2-1; D possibly corresponds to TRBD2 (5 bases). V was pared by 6 bases and J by 1 base, with 13 bases between. The CDR3 is 15 amino acids. Germline CDR1 MNHNS, CDR2 SASEGT. The CDR3 loop is CASSQWRVSYNEQFF. The CDR3, as DNA: TGTGCCAGCAGCCAGTGGCGGGTTTCCTACAATGAGCAGTTCTTC.

The chain has TRBV5-1 and TRBJ2-4; weak D call: TRBD2 (6 bases). V was cut by 2 bases and J by 7 bases, with 16 bases left in between. CDR3 length equals 15 residues. Germline assignment: CDR1 SGHRS and CDR2 YFSETQ. The CDR3 DNA follows: TGCGCCAGCAGCTTTAGGGGAGAGGGAGGCAACATTCAGTACTTC. Translation gives CASSFRGEGGNIQYF.

V is TRBV11-1 and J is TRBJ1-2, with D possibly TRBD1 on 5 matching bases. The germline V gene encodes CDR1 SGHAT and CDR2 FQDESV (reference sequence). The CDR3 is 20 residues long. V gave up 1 base and J gave up 8 bases, with 32 bases separating them. CDR3 amino acids: CASSLVPSLVPLGRVNGYTF. The CDR3 DNA reads as TGTGCCAGCAGCTTAGTCCCGTCTCTCGTACCCTTGGGCAGGGTGAACGGCTACACCTTC.

This sequence joins TRBV5-4 and TRBJ1-3; the D is unclear. The V and J ends lost 0 bases and 2 bases respectively, with 9 bases between them. CDR3 length: 15 residues. Per germline, CDR1 SGHNT and CDR2 YYREEE (reference sequence). The CDR3 protein is CASSLGRRPGNTIYF. The DNA for the CDR3 is TGTGCCAGCAGCTTGGGCCGGAGACCTGGAAACACCATATATTTT. The full variable domain, in which reference TRBV5-4 and TRBJ1-3 provide the parts outside the CDR3, is ETGVTQSPTHLIKTRGQQVTLRCSSQSGHNTVSWYQQALGQGPQFIFQYYREEENGRGNFPPRFSGLQFPNYSSELNVNALELDDSALYLCASSLGRRPGNTIYFGEGSWLTVV.

The CDR3 sequence is CASSDRAAEAFF. CDR3 sequence (DNA): TGTGCCAGCAGTGATAGGGCTGCTGAAGCTTTCTTT. V and J are TRBV6-1 and TRBJ1-1; D unresolved. This CDR3 has 12 residues. CDR1 is MNHNS and CDR2 is SASEGT in the germline V gene. The ends were cut back, 3 bases at V and 6 bases at J, with 8 bases in the middle.

V is TRBV28 and J is TRBJ2-3; D gene uncertain. Trimming removed 6 bases at V and 6 bases at J, with 10 bases between. Per germline, CDR1 MDHEN and CDR2 SYDVKM. This CDR3 comprises 12 residues. The DNA of the CDR3 is TGTGCCAGCAGGGCTCTCAGGGATACGCAGTATTTT. This sequence encodes CASRALRDTQYF.

CDR3 sequence reads: CASSERRDDEQYF. The CDR3 DNA follows: TGTGCCAGCAGTGAGCGAAGGGATGACGAGCAGTACTTC. This chain links TRBV2 with TRBJ2-7, with D unresolved. Germline V lookup: CDR1 SNHLY, CDR2 FYNNEI. V was cut by 3 bases and J by 5 bases, with 11 bases left in between. The CDR3 runs 13 residues.

The chain links TRBV20-1 to TRBJ2-7; 8 bases agree with TRBD1. The CDR3 covers 14 residues. V shed 3 bases and J 6 bases; nucleotides not matched to a gene: 10. CDR1 and CDR2 from the germline V gene are DFQATT and SNEGSKA (reference sequence). The CDR3 region has the DNA TGCAGTGCTAGGTTGTCAGGGGGCGCCGGCGAGCAGTACTTC. It encodes CSARLSGGAGEQYF.

This chain uses TRBV28 with TRBJ2-7; 10 nucleotides align to TRBD1. This CDR3 spans 17 amino acids. Germline V gene lookup returns CDR1 MDHEN and CDR2 SYDVKM. After removal of 5 bases from V and 3 bases from J, the junction contained 13 bases not matched to a gene. The CDR3 protein is CASSPGPGQGLFYEQYF. The DNA of the CDR3 is TGTGCCAGCAGTCCGGGACCGGGACAGGGGTTATTCTACGAGCAGTACTTC.

The sample holds one count of this clonotype. The chain joins TRBV5-4 to TRBJ2-3; 9 positions agree with TRBD2. This CDR3 has 17 residues. Germline V gives CDR1 SGHNT, CDR2 YYREEE (reference sequence). Trimming cost V 5 bases and J 1 base; bases outside gene matches: 11. CDR3 in amino acids: CASRGKAGGGGTDTQYF. CDR3 nucleotide sequence: TGTGCCAGCAGGGGAAAAGCGGGGGGTGGTGGCACAGATACGCAGTATTTT.

The chain links TRBV14 to TRBJ2-3; D gene unclear. Trimming shortened V by 0 bases and J by 2 bases, and 9 bases separated the two germline ends. The CDR3 runs 15 residues. From germline, CDR1 is SGHDN and CDR2 FVKESK. CDR3 DNA sequence: TGTGCCAGCAGCCAAGATCGCGCACCCACAGATACGCAGTATTTT. Its translation is CASSQDRAPTDTQYF. Variable domain in full (rest from reference TRBV14 and TRBJ2-3): EAGVTQFPSHSVIEKGQTVTLRCDPISGHDNLYWYRRVMGKEIKFLLHFVKESKQDESGMPNNRFLAERTGGTYSTLKVQPAELEDSGVYFCASSQDRAPTDTQYFGPGTRLTVL.

The chain employs TRBV7-8 and TRBJ1-1; 8 bases are a match to TRBD1. V dropped 3 bases and J dropped 0; count of bases not matched to a gene: 9. Germline V gene data show CDR1 as SGHVS and CDR2 as FQNEAQ. The CDR3 runs to 17 residues. The chain's CDR3 is CASSFRGRGGMNTEAFF. The CDR3 DNA reads as TGTGCCAGCAGCTTCAGGGGGCGCGGGGGAATGAACACTGAAGCTTTCTTT. The full variable domain, completed using reference TRBV7-8 and TRBJ1-1, is GAGVSQSPRYKVAKRGQDVALRCDPISGHVSLFWYQQALGQGPEFLTYFQNEAQLDKSGLPSDRFFAERPEGSVSTLKIQRTQQEDSAVYLCASSFRGRGGMNTEAFFGQGTRLTVV.

The J gene is TRBJ1-1, the V gene TRBV15; TRBD1 aligns across 7 bases. This CDR3 has 15 residues. Germline values: CDR1 LNHNV, CDR2 YYDKDF (reference sequence). V dropped 3 bases and J dropped 3; count of bases not matched to a gene: 7. The DNA of the CDR3 is TGTGCCACCAGCAGGCTCACAGGGGCCCACACTGAAGCTTTCTTT. Protein: CATSRLTGAHTEAFF.

The chain carries TRBV6-4 and TRBJ1-5, with D possibly being TRBD1 (6 bases). The V and J ends lost 8 bases and 0 bases respectively, with 17 bases between them. Germline V gene sequence: CDR1 MRHNA, CDR2 SNTAGT. There are 16 residues in the CDR3. CDR3 region: CASSCSRGNSNQPQHF. The CDR3 DNA is TGTGCCAGCTCCTGTAGCAGGGGAAATAGCAATCAGCCCCAGCATTTT.

The chain links TRBV14 to TRBJ2-1, with 9 positions matching TRBD1. CDR1 SGHDN and CDR2 FVKESK come from the germline V gene. With 0 bases clipped from V and 4 bases from J, the junction kept 13 bases outside the gene matches. The CDR3 consists of 19 residues. In DNA, the CDR3 is TGTGCCAGCAGCCAAGATCCGGTCCCGTGGACAGGGGTATACAATGAGCAGTTCTTC. The encoded protein is CASSQDPVPWTGVYNEQFF.

The genes are TRBV25-1 and TRBJ1-6; D is unclear. The germline V gene encodes CDR1 MGHDK and CDR2 SYGVNS. The germline V and J ends were trimmed by 4 bases and 8 bases, with 15 bases remaining between them. The CDR3 is made up of 15 amino acids. The CDR3 here is CASSGALFGDSPLHF. DNA for the CDR3: TGTGCCAGCAGTGGGGCCCTCTTTGGCGATTCACCCCTCCACTTT.

The J gene is TRBJ2-7, the V gene TRBV7-2; either TRBD1 or TRBD2 may supply D (5 bases each). CDR1 is SGHTA, CDR2 FQGNSA, per germline. V lost 0 bases, J lost 4 bases, and 7 bases lay in between. The CDR3 totals 13 residues. CDR3 DNA sequence: TGTGCCAGCAGCTTAGCGGGGACGTACGAGCAGTACTTC. As protein: CASSLAGTYEQYF.

This rearrangement joins TRBV18 to TRBJ1-5; TRBD1 might be the D (5 bases). The length of the CDR3 is 15 residues. Trimming took off 6 bases at V and 5 bases at J, with 17 bases between the two ends. Germline V gene sequence: CDR1 KGHSH, CDR2 LQKENI. The CDR3 DNA reads TGTGCCAGCTCTCAGACCGGGGACCGGTATCAGCCCCAGCATTTT. Its translation: CASSQTGDRYQPQHF.

The chain carries TRBV7-2 and TRBJ2-7, with D unclear. V was clipped by 3 bases and J by 5 bases, with 8 bases between them. Germline CDR1 reads SGHTA; CDR2 reads FQGNSA. The CDR3 length is 12 residues. The CDR3 here is CASSFVPHEQYF. The CDR3 region has the DNA TGTGCCAGCAGCTTTGTCCCCCACGAGCAGTACTTC.

This chain links TRBV28 with TRBJ1-4, with TRBD1 matching over 9 bases. In germline, CDR1 is MDHEN, CDR2 SYDVKM. With 4 bases clipped from V and 6 bases from J, the junction kept 6 bases outside the gene matches. The CDR3 has 15 residues. The CDR3 DNA reads as TGTGCCAGCAGTTCCCCGGGACAGGGAGATGAAAAACTGTTTTTT. This translates into CASSSPGQGDEKLFF.

This chain links TRBV6-5 with TRBJ1-6, with 8 bases that match TRBD1. There are 15 residues in the CDR3. Germline-derived CDR1 and CDR2 are MNHEY and SVGAGI. The ends lost 5 bases at V and 8 bases at J; junction bases unmatched: 8. The CDR3 is CASSTPAGGDSPLHF. CDR3 sequence (DNA): TGTGCCAGCAGTACCCCCGCAGGGGGCGATTCACCCCTCCACTTT.

In the case of this clonotype: At one end the junction does not follow the germline gene, possibly because of a read error. This sequence joins TRBV4-2 and TRBJ1-4; TRBD1 might be the D (5 bases). In germline, CDR1 is LGHNA, CDR2 YNFKEQ. CDR3 length equals 15 residues. For the CDR3, the DNA is TGTGCCAGCGGCCAGCCGGGGCCTGTTAATGAAAAACTGTTTTTT. Its protein is CASGQPGPVNEKLFF.

The genes are TRBV6-6 and TRBJ1-2; D ambiguous. The CDR3 has 13 amino acids. Trimming removed 4 bases from V and 8 bases from J, with 14 bases in between. The germline V gene encodes CDR1 MNHNY and CDR2 SVGAGI (reference sequence). The CDR3, as DNA: TGTGCCAGCAGTTCTTTAGGCGGTGGGGGCTACACCTTC. It specifies CASSSLGGGGYTF.

This clonotype was recorded only once. The chain employs TRBV20-1 and TRBJ2-6; D is unresolved. V was shortened by 3 bases and J by 0 bases, with 6 bases between the two germline ends. The germline V gene encodes CDR1 DFQATT and CDR2 SNEGSKA (reference sequence). This CDR3 has 14 amino acids. The chain's CDR3 is CSASAHSGANVLTF. CDR3 DNA sequence: TGCAGTGCTAGCGCCCACTCTGGGGCCAACGTCCTGACTTTC.

This chain connects TRBV15 to TRBJ2-7; no reliable D call. V lost 0 bases and J 2 bases, leaving 14 bases between the germline ends. This CDR3 has 16 amino acids. CDR1 is LNHNV, CDR2 YYDKDF, per germline (reference sequence). DNA for the CDR3: TGTGCCACCAGCAGAGATCGCCTCGGCCAGACCTACGAGCAGTACTTC. The encoded protein is CATSRDRLGQTYEQYF.

Of note for this clonotype: At one end, the junction sequence differs from germline, possibly due to a read error. The chain links TRBV30 to TRBJ1-5, with D hard to call. This CDR3 spans 15 amino acids. Germline-derived CDR1 and CDR2 are GTSNPN and SVGIG (reference sequence). Here the CDR3 reads CAWSLGVYGDQPQHF. In DNA form, the CDR3 reads TGTGCGTGGAGCTTGGGCGTCTATGGGGATCAGCCCCAGCATTTT.